The following is a T cell receptor beta chain sequence with its context. Its antigen is currently unknown. Researchers ran the PCR with 60 Vbeta and 13 Jbeta primers. Some clones are missing from TCRdb's copy, which holds only in-frame ones; the method was immunoSEQ multiplex PCR. The sample contains roughly 200,000 clones, 75% to 90% of which appear only once. The sample originates from a study of cytomegalovirus exposure and HLA in healthy donors. Study results and limitations: In an earlier analysis, productive rearrangement rates for most beta V segments clustered near 87% or 30%. The study dropped some indistinguishable V segments, TRBV6-2 and TRBV6-3 among them. As a later analysis revealed, most CMV-associated TCR beta chains appeared HLA-restricted.

Trimming left V 3 bases short and J 5 bases short, with 11 bases between. This CDR3 is 14 amino acids long. Germline CDR1 MNHEY, CDR2 SVGAGI. This TCR came from a woman in her twenties or thirties in good health and CMV-seronegative. Sequences were obtained from PBMCs. The chain has TRBV6-5 and TRBJ2-1, with D possibly matching TRBD2 (5 bases). The CDR3 loop reads CASSYSGSHNEQFF. CDR3 coding DNA: TGTGCCAGCAGTTATTCGGGGAGTCACAATGAGCAGTTCTTC.